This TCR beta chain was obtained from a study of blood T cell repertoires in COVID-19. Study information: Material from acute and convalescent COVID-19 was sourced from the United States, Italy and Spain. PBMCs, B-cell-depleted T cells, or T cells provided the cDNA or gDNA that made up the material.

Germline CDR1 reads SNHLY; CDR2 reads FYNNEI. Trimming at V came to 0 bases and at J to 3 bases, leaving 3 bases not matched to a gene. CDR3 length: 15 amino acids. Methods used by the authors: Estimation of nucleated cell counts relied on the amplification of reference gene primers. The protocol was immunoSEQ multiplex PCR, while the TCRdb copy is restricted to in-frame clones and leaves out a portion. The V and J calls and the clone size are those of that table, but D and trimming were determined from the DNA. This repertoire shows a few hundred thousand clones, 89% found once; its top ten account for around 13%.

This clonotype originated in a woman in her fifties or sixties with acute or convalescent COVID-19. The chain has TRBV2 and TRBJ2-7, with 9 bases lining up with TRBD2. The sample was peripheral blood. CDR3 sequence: CASSEAPSGVYEQYF. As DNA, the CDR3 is TGTGCCAGCAGTGAAGCGCCTAGCGGGGTCTACGAGCAGTACTTC. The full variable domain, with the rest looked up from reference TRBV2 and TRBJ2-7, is EPEVTQTPSHQVTQMGQEVILRCVPISNHLYFYWYRQILGQKVEFLVSFYNNEISEKSEIFDDQFSVERPDGSNFTLKIRSTKLEDSAMYFCASSEAPSGVYEQYFGPGTRLTVT.